This T cell receptor beta chain was sequenced in a study of PD-1 blockade in classical Hodgkin lymphoma. Points from the study as a whole: Reports indicated that newly diagnosed patients had lower baseline TCR diversity than healthy donors did.

Germline CDR1 is MNHNY and CDR2 is SVGAGI (reference sequence). The CDR3 extends over 11 amino acids. V was clipped by 7 bases and J by 6 bases, with 7 bases between them. Some clones are missing from TCRdb's copy, which holds only in-frame ones; the method was immunoSEQ multiplex PCR. The sample records 18,000 or so clones, 75% being singletons. This clone is a singleton in its sample. What it binds is not known. Time point in this sample: cycle 4 day 1 (C4D1), after 6 weeks of nivolumab. Each patient experienced a relapse that followed autologous stem cell transplantation, and brentuximab vedotin exposure varied. From thawed PBMCs, CD4+ T cells were purified using magnetic negative selection.

The receptor was isolated from a human donor with classical Hodgkin lymphoma. The chain recombines TRBV6-6 with TRBJ1-3; D call uncertain. This specimen consisted of CD4+ T cells from blood, obtained before the fourth cycle of nivolumab. CDR3 sequence: CASTMANTIYF. The CDR3 DNA sequence: TGTGCCAGCACCATGGCAAACACCATATATTTT.